These 18 T cell receptor beta chains share one sample of origin, sequenced in a study of molecular identifiers for immune sequencing clone quantification. TCRdb fed the PCR reads into MiXCR, producing one record per CDR3 protein. The sample includes 5,600 or so distinct CDR3 sequences, 15% to 20% of them seen just once. Sample: naive CD8+ T cells from blood, with Jurkat cell RNA spiked in. This sample's subset: FACS-sorted CD8+CD4-CCR7+CD45RA+ naive T cells. Receptors originate from a human donor in good health. Some libraries in this study had Jurkat cell RNA spiked in.

This clonotype counts as medium-sized. The chain recombines TRBV4-3 with TRBJ2-7; possibly TRBD2 for D (6 bases). Per germline, CDR1 LGHNA and CDR2 YSLEER. The CDR3 sequence is 14 residues long. The V end was cut by 0 bases, the J end by 3 bases, with 9 bases between. Here the CDR3 DNA reads TGCGCCAGCAGCCAAGATACTAGCAGCTACGAGCAGTACTTC. This codes for CASSQDTSSYEQYF.

There are many counts of this clonotype. The J gene is TRBJ2-5, the V gene TRBV6-5; D unclear. CDR3 length: 14 amino acids. V lost 6 bases, J lost 5 bases, and 16 bases lay in between. The germline V gene has CDR1 MNHEY and CDR2 SVGAGI. The chain's CDR3 is CASSQLDPWETQYF. In DNA form, the CDR3 reads TGTGCCAGCAGCCAACTCGATCCTTGGGAGACCCAGTACTTC.

In this sample, this clonotype turned up many times. The gene calls are TRBV5-5 and TRBJ1-2; D remains unclear. The CDR3 sequence is 11 residues long. The V end was cut by 2 bases, the J end by 5 bases, with 4 bases between. Germline V gives CDR1 SGHKS, CDR2 YYEKEE (reference sequence). The CDR3 loop reads CASSFLYGYTF. The DNA of the CDR3 is TGTGCCAGCAGCTTTCTTTATGGCTACACCTTC.

By sample fraction, this clonotype is medium-sized (0.01 to 0.1%). This chain connects TRBV19 to TRBJ1-1; D uncertain. The CDR3 runs to 13 residues. V shed 5 bases and J shed 7 bases, with 14 bases lying between them. From germline, CDR1 is LNHDA and CDR2 SQIVND (reference sequence). CDR3 nucleotides: TGTGCCAGTAGTCTTCAGGTTGATTATGAAGCTTTCTTT. It is translated as CASSLQVDYEAFF.

By share, this clonotype counts as medium-sized. The chain links TRBV29-1 to TRBJ2-7, with D possibly being TRBD1 or TRBD2 (5 bases each). The CDR3 extends over 12 amino acids. V was pared by 3 bases and J by 5 bases, with 11 bases between. Per the germline V gene, CDR1 is SQVTM and CDR2 is ANQGSEA. The CDR3 protein is CSVDEGSHEQYF. Written as DNA, the CDR3 is TGCAGCGTTGATGAGGGGTCCCACGAGCAGTACTTC.

As to this clonotype: A read error may produce the germline difference seen at one junction end. V gene TRBV5-3 combines with J gene TRBJ2-7; 7 bases line up with TRBD1. TRBV5-3 is assigned to the ORF class and has an uncertain function. CDR3 length: 14 residues. CDR3 loop: CASSSWDSSYEQYF. The CDR3 DNA reads as TGTGCCAGCAGCTCTTGGGACAGCTCCTACGAGCAGTACTTC.

This clonotype is categorized as medium-sized. The chain employs TRBV13 and TRBJ2-1; 7 positions agree with TRBD2. The CDR3 has 16 amino acids. Germline V gene data show CDR1 as PRHDT and CDR2 as FYEKMQ (reference sequence). Losses at the gene ends were 0 bases for V and 0 bases for J; bases not matched to a gene: 2. CDR3 in DNA: TGTGCCAGCAGCTTAGGCGGCGGGGGCTCCTACAATGAGCAGTTCTTC. This encodes CASSLGGGGSYNEQFF.

Relative to its sample, this clonotype is medium-sized. The chain carries TRBV2 and TRBJ1-1; no definite D call. CDR1 is SNHLY, CDR2 FYNNEI, per germline. The V end lost 3 bases, the J end lost 7 bases, and 3 bases lay between the germline ends. CDR3 length: 10 residues. The CDR3 nucleotides read TGTGCCAGCAGTGACAATGAAGCTTTCTTT. This translates into CASSDNEAFF. Combining the CDR3 with reference TRBV2 and TRBJ1-1 gives the whole variable domain EPEVTQTPSHQVTQMGQEVILRCVPISNHLYFYWYRQILGQKVEFLVSFYNNEISEKSEIFDDQFSVERPDGSNFTLKIRSTKLEDSAMYFCASSDNEAFFGQGTRLTVV.

This clonotype is medium-sized (0.01 to 0.1%) within its sample. V usage is TRBV20-1 and J usage is TRBJ2-7, with 10 bases lining up with TRBD2. CDR3 length: 16 residues. J was trimmed by 2 bases and V by 2 bases; bases with no gene match: 9. Germline assignment: CDR1 DFQATT and CDR2 SNEGSKA (reference sequence). CDR3 DNA sequence: TGCAGTGCTAGACCCCTGGCGGGGACTAGCGCCTACGAGCAGTACTTC. The encoded protein is CSARPLAGTSAYEQYF.

This clonotype is classed as medium-sized. The genes are TRBV6-2 or TRBV6-3 and TRBJ2-7; D ambiguous. CDR3 length equals 11 residues. The V gene lost 5 bases and the J gene lost 6 bases, with 8 bases spanning the gap. Germline CDR1 MNHEY, CDR2 SVGEGT. The CDR3 DNA reads TGTGCCAGCAGTATAGTAGGCGAGCAGTACTTC. It codes for CASSIVGEQYF.

In its sample, this clonotype was seen a few times. The chain employs TRBV7-3 and TRBJ2-1; TRBD2 is a possible D gene (6 bases). V was shortened by 5 bases and J by 4 bases, with 18 bases between the two germline ends. CDR1 is SGHTA and CDR2 is FQGTGA in the germline V gene. The CDR3 spans 16 residues. Written as DNA, the CDR3 is TGTGCCAGCAGCCCATCCGTGGGGGGTAAATACAATGAGCAGTTCTTC. It codes for CASSPSVGGKYNEQFF.

By proportion, this clonotype is medium-sized. This sequence joins TRBV23-1 and TRBJ1-1; 8 positions match TRBD1. TRBV23-1 is known as an ORF, though its function is uncertain. The V and J ends lost 0 bases and 4 bases, in that order; junction bases with no gene match: 16. The CDR3 spans 19 residues. CDR3 DNA sequence: TGCGCCAGCAGTCAATCGCCGGGACAGGCCCAGGGTATTGGCACTGAAGCTTTCTTT. It translates to CASSQSPGQAQGIGTEAFF.

By sample fraction, this clonotype is medium-sized (0.01 to 0.1%). The chain carries TRBV5-5 and TRBJ1-1, with a possible D match to TRBD1 (5 bases). Germline V gene data show CDR1 as SGHKS and CDR2 as YYEKEE (reference sequence). Between the trimmed V and J ends, which lost 2 bases and 0 bases, there was a span of 11 bases. The CDR3 contains 15 residues. In nucleotides, the CDR3 is TGTGCCAGCAGCTTAAGACAGTCCTTGAACACTGAAGCTTTCTTT. Its translation is CASSLRQSLNTEAFF.

Concerning this clonotype itself: It may be a read error: a sequence one base away is much more abundant. The chain is built from TRBV7-9 and TRBJ1-3; no definite D call. The CDR3 is 15 residues long. Germline CDR1 SEHNR, CDR2 FQNEAQ (reference sequence). CDR3 nucleotides: TGTGCCAGCAGCTTAGGAAGGGCTTCTGGAGACACCATATATTTT. Protein: CASSLGRASGDTIYF.

By share of the sample, this clonotype is medium-sized (0.01 to 0.1%). This chain connects TRBV20-1 to TRBJ2-3; possible D gene TRBD2, 6 bases. In germline, CDR1 is DFQATT, CDR2 SNEGSKA (reference sequence). V gave up 3 bases and J gave up 8 bases, with 18 bases separating them. The CDR3 runs to 14 residues. The CDR3 reads CSASFAGPGGTQYF. The CDR3 bases are TGCAGTGCTAGTTTCGCGGGACCTGGGGGTACGCAGTATTTT.

Points on this clonotype: Given a much more abundant clone one base away, this may be a read error. The genes are TRBV30 and TRBJ2-1; 10 nucleotides match TRBD2. Germline values: CDR1 GTSNPN, CDR2 SVGIG (reference sequence). This CDR3 contains 14 residues. CDR3 bases: TGTGCCTGCAGCGGGGGGGCGGATTACAATGCGCAGTTCTTC. Residues: CACSGGADYNAQFF.

The rearrangement uses TRBV12-5 and TRBJ1-1, with a possible D match to TRBD1 (6 bases). Trimming shortened V by 1 base and J by 3 bases, and 6 bases separated the two germline ends. CDR1 is LGHNT and CDR2 is FRNRAP in the germline V gene. The CDR3 spans 13 residues. The CDR3 nucleotides are TGTGCTAGTGGTTTGGGGGGGCACACTGAAGCTTTCTTT. Its translation: CASGLGGHTEAFF.

This clonotype is deemed medium-sized. The chain has TRBV5-4 and TRBJ2-3; D not certain. CDR1 is SGHNT and CDR2 is YYREEE in the germline V gene (reference sequence). Trimming left V 2 bases short and J 2 bases short, with 3 bases between. The CDR3 has 12 residues. CDR3 sequence reads: CASSFATDTQYF. The CDR3, as DNA: TGTGCCAGCAGCTTTGCCACAGATACGCAGTATTTT.